This T cell receptor beta chain is from a study of blood T cell repertoires in COVID-19. Study-wide background: Collection of acute and convalescent COVID-19 samples took place in the United States, Italy and Spain. T cells, B-cell-depleted T cells, or PBMCs supplied cDNA or gDNA.

The authors' processing: From reference gene primer amplification, estimates of nucleated cell counts were derived. Measured with immunoSEQ multiplex PCR; TCRdb has only the in-frame clones, and not every one. V and J calls and clone size come straight from that table; D and trimming were deduced from the DNA. Found here are 200,000 or so clones, around 90% of them singletons; the top ten hold approximately 0.77%. While infection was still active, Seattle patients were enrolled and then followed longitudinally. The clonotype was recovered from a man aged 60 to 75 with COVID-19, enrolled during active disease. Sequenced material: peripheral blood.

The CDR3 region has the DNA TGTGCCAGCAGTCGGGATACAGGGCTGAACACTGAAGCTTTCTTT. Its translation: CASSRDTGLNTEAFF. The chain combines TRBV27 with TRBJ1-1, with D possibly being TRBD1 (6 bases). The CDR3 is made up of 15 amino acids. Between the trimmed V and J ends, which lost 5 bases and 0 bases, there was a span of 13 bases. Germline loops: CDR1 MNHEY, CDR2 SMNVEV (reference sequence).